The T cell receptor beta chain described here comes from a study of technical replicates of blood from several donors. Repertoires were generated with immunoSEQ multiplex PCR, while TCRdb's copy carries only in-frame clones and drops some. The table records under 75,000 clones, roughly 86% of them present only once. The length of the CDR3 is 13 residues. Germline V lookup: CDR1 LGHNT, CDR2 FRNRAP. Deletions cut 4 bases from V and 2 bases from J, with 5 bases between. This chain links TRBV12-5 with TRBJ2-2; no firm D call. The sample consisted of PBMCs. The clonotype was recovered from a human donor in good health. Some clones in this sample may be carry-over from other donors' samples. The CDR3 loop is CASGSSNTGELFF. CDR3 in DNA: TGTGCTAGTGGTTCCTCTAACACCGGGGAGCTGTTTTTT. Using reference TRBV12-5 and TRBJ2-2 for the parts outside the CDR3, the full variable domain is DARVTQTPRHKVTEMGQEVTMRCQPILGHNTVFWYRQTMMQGLELLAYFRNRAPLDDSGMPKDRFSAEMPDATLATLKIQPSEPRDSAVYFCASGSSNTGELFFGEGSRLTVL.